What follows is one TCR beta chain and its context. Its antigen remains unidentified. Nominally healthy donors were sampled, though unrecorded immune exposures were likely. Primers for the PCR totalled 60 Vbeta and 13 Jbeta. Using immunoSEQ multiplex PCR, the repertoire was profiled, and TCRdb retains in-frame clones only, with some absent. Among fewer than 200,000 clones listed, around 80% were seen once. The record originates from a study of cytomegalovirus exposure and HLA in healthy donors. General study results and limits: The study carried out a later analysis of TCR beta sequences. It associated some 15,000 of them with specific HLA alleles at a false discovery rate of 0.05. The authors enumerated roughly 160 TCR beta chains as linked to cytomegalovirus.

The sample taken for sequencing was PBMCs. The sequence was obtained from a man aged 18 to 30 in good health and CMV-seronegative.

CDR3 in amino acids: CASRRGGEADTQYF. CDR3 sequence (DNA): TGTGCCAGCAGGCGAGGGGGGGAGGCAGATACGCAGTATTTT. The chain has TRBV28 and TRBJ2-3; D might be TRBD2 (7 bases). The V end was cut by 6 bases, the J end by 4 bases, with 14 bases between. CDR1 is MDHEN, CDR2 SYDVKM, per germline. The CDR3 loop spans 14 amino acids.